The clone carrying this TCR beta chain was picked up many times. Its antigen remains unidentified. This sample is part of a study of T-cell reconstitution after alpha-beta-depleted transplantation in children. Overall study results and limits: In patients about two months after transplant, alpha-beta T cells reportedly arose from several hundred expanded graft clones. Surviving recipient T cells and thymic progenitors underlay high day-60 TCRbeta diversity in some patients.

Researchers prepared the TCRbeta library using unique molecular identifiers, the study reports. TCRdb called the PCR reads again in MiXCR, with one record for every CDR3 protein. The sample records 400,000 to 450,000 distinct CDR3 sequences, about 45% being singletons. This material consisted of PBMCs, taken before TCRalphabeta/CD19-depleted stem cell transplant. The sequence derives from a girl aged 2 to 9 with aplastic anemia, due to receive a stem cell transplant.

Written as DNA, the CDR3 is TGTGCCAGCAGCGTTGAACCGTCTGGAAACACCATATATTTT. Its protein is CASSVEPSGNTIYF. The V gene is TRBV7-2, the J gene TRBJ1-3; D is uncertain. There are 14 residues in the CDR3. Trimming took 5 bases from V and 1 from J, leaving 9 bases between them. Germline CDR1 and CDR2: SGHTA and FQGNSA.